The sequence of this TCR beta chain was determined in a study of OX40 agonist ivuxolimab in advanced cancers. Study at large: At about 81% male, the cohort had a mean age of about 55 years, ranging from 23 to 79.

A remark on this clone: Its antigen is undetermined.

Generated by immunoSEQ multiplex PCR, the TCRdb table keeps only in-frame clones and is missing some. Of roughly 100,000 clones in the sample, 70% to 90% were seen once. Study-level points and caveats: Expanded peripheral T cells had an undetermined antigen specificity.

The length of the CDR3 is 15 residues. V dropped 0 bases and J dropped 1; count of bases not matched to a gene: 1. CDR1 and CDR2 (germline): SGHAT, FQDESV (reference sequence). Blood was sampled at baseline, cycle 4 day 1, and cycle 7 day 1. This sequence was found in an adult with an advanced solid tumor such as melanoma, head and neck, liver or kidney cancer. Specimen: CD4+ or CD8+ T cells sorted from blood, collected in a trial of the OX40 agonist ivuxolimab. This chain joins TRBV11-1 and TRBJ2-7; 9 bases fit TRBD1. CDR3 coding DNA: TGTGCCAGCAGCTTAGCACAGGGGGCATCCTACGAGCAGTACTTC. It is translated as CASSLAQGASYEQYF. The full variable domain, completed using reference TRBV11-1 and TRBJ2-7, is EAEVAQSPRYKITEKSQAVAFWCDPISGHATLYWYRQILGQGPELLVQFQDESVVDDSQLPKDRFSAERLKGVDSTLKIQPAELGDSAMYLCASSLAQGASYEQYFGPGTRLTVT.